Below, 9 T cell receptor beta chains from the same sample are listed, as sequenced in a study of blood T cell repertoires in COVID-19 (dated by TCRdb to 2020 to 2022). Library prep was done by the immunoSEQ multiplex PCR assay. TCRdb retrieved this table from immuneACCESS and kept in-frame rearrangements only. Not all clones are present; in checked studies, unresolved V genes account for under half, and no reason is known for the remainder. A total of approximately 270,000 clones appear in this sample, almost 90% of them only once. The top ten clonotypes cover approximately 1.3% of the sample. Sequencing was carried out using peripheral blood. The origin of the receptors is a man at least 80 years old with acute or convalescent COVID-19.

The chain links TRBV19 to TRBJ2-7; TRBD1 matches at 8 bases. CDR3 length: 14 amino acids. Germline V gene lookup returns CDR1 LNHDA and CDR2 SQIVND (reference sequence). J gave up 5 bases and V 5 bases, and 8 bases lay outside the gene matches. The CDR3 loop is CASSVGQGVNEQYF. DNA for the CDR3: TGTGCCAGTAGTGTCGGACAGGGAGTCAACGAGCAGTACTTC.

The chain joins TRBV28 to TRBJ2-3, with 10 bases lining up with TRBD2. This CDR3 has 17 residues. The germline V gene encodes CDR1 MDHEN and CDR2 SYDVKM. V trimming: 5 bases; J trimming: 4 bases; junction bases outside the gene matches: 12. CDR3 amino acids: CASSTSSAGGAPDTQYF. CDR3 nucleotide sequence: TGTGCCAGCAGTACATCTTCAGCGGGGGGGGCCCCAGATACGCAGTATTTT.

The chain carries TRBV9 and TRBJ2-2, with 9 bases aligning to TRBD2. The ends lost 4 bases at V and 0 bases at J; junction bases unmatched: 7. This CDR3 spans 17 amino acids. Germline loops: CDR1 SGDLS, CDR2 YYNGEE. The CDR3 reads CASSPRSGGANTGELFF. In DNA form, the CDR3 reads TGTGCCAGCAGCCCCCGTAGCGGGGGCGCGAACACCGGGGAGCTGTTTTTT. The whole variable domain, remainder taken from reference TRBV9 and TRBJ2-2, is DSGVTQTPKHLITATGQRVTLRCSPRSGDLSVYWYQQSLDQGLQFLIQYYNGEERAKGNILERFSAQQFPDLHSELNLSSLELGDSALYFCASSPRSGGANTGELFFGEGSRLTVL.

The V call is TRBV11-2, the J call TRBJ2-7; D is possibly TRBD2 (5 bases). The CDR3 runs to 14 residues. The V end lost 2 bases, the J end lost 4 bases, and 12 bases lay between the germline ends. The germline CDR1 and CDR2 sequences are SGHAT and FQNNGV. The CDR3 loop is CASSLTDFNYEQYF. The CDR3 bases are TGTGCCAGCAGCTTAACGGACTTTAATTACGAGCAGTACTTC.

This chain joins TRBV7-6 and TRBJ1-1; 7 positions match TRBD1. The germline V gene has CDR1 SGHVS and CDR2 FNYEAQ. This CDR3 spans 14 amino acids. The J segment lost 3 bases and the V segment lost 5 bases, leaving 6 bases of the junction unmatched. For the CDR3, the DNA is TGTGCCAGCAGCGCTCATCAGGGGGACACTGAAGCTTTCTTT. It codes for CASSAHQGDTEAFF.

The CDR3 here is CSVRTNGEQYF. The DNA for the CDR3 is TGCAGCGTCCGTACTAACGGCGAGCAGTACTTC. The V call is TRBV29-1, the J call TRBJ2-7; D not resolved. The CDR3 sequence is 11 residues long. CDR1 is SQVTM and CDR2 is ANQGSEA in the germline V gene. The ends were cut back, 6 bases at V and 6 bases at J, with 12 bases in the middle.

The chain carries TRBV18 and TRBJ1-2, with TRBD1 matching over 7 bases. CDR3 size: 16 residues. Per the germline V gene, CDR1 is KGHSH and CDR2 is LQKENI. After removal of 5 bases from V and 8 bases from J, the junction contained 17 bases not matched to a gene. CDR3: CASSSLQGPTVGGYTF. The CDR3 DNA follows: TGTGCCAGCTCATCCTTACAGGGGCCAACGGTGGGGGGCTACACCTTC.

The J gene is TRBJ2-7, the V gene TRBV5-6; 9 bases map to TRBD1. There are 16 residues in the CDR3. In germline, CDR1 is SGHDT, CDR2 YYEEEE. V lost 2 bases, J lost 6 bases, and 12 bases stayed unmatched. CDR3 loop: CASSLVAGQGSREQYF. Here the CDR3 DNA reads TGTGCCAGCAGCTTAGTGGCGGGACAGGGAAGTCGCGAGCAGTACTTC.

The gene calls are TRBV5-4 and TRBJ1-6; D uncertain. The ends were cut back, 4 bases at V and 7 bases at J, with 9 bases in the middle. The CDR3 sequence is 13 residues long. Per germline, CDR1 SGHNT and CDR2 YYREEE (reference sequence). CDR3 sequence reads: CASSPDSNSPLHF. CDR3 DNA: TGTGCCAGCAGCCCGGACTCGAATTCACCCCTCCACTTT.